This T cell receptor beta chain was documented in a study of blood T cell repertoires in COVID-19. Study context: The United States, Italy and Spain were the sources of the acute and convalescent COVID-19 samples.

All enrollees were about 18 to 100 years old and from 20 to 25 US areas. The repertoire was sequenced with immunoSEQ multiplex PCR; TCRdb's copy has only in-frame clones and lacks some. The repertoire holds about 220,000 clones, with 70% to 90% as singletons. The V end lost 6 bases, the J end lost 2 bases, and 14 bases lay between the germline ends. In germline, CDR1 is SGHRS, CDR2 YFSETQ. The CDR3 length is 14 residues. The source material was PBMCs or T cells enriched from blood (not recorded which). The chain combines TRBV5-1 with TRBJ1-1; tentatively, D is TRBD1 (5 bases). The clonotype was recovered from a woman in her forties with acute COVID-19. CDR3: CASKASDSNTEAFF. Here the CDR3 DNA reads TGCGCCAGCAAGGCATCCGACAGCAACACTGAAGCTTTCTTT.